This T cell receptor beta chain was sequenced during a study of identical twins. Points from the study as a whole: When twins shared out-of-frame alpha sequences, those sequences had excess low generation probability.

With 1 base clipped from V and 4 bases from J, the junction kept 8 bases outside the gene matches. Germline loops: CDR1 DFQATT, CDR2 SNEGSKA (reference sequence). CDR3 length equals 15 residues. As regards this clonotype: The antigen remains unidentified.

TCRdb independently ran MiXCR on the 5' RACE reads; one entry per CDR3 protein. Of 1.5 million to 2 million distinct CDR3 sequences in the sample, about 32% were seen once. Input material: cord blood. The receptor comes from a newborn girl in good health. The genes are TRBV20-1 and TRBJ2-7; 9 bases map to TRBD1. This CDR3 is CSARAGGQGRYEQYF. CDR3 DNA sequence: TGCAGTGCTAGAGCGGGGGGACAGGGACGTTACGAGCAGTACTTC.